Listed below are T cell receptor beta chains from one sample, sequenced in a study of cytomegalovirus exposure and HLA in healthy donors. TCRdb's table, derived via immunoSEQ multiplex PCR, lists solely in-frame clones and lacks some. The sample includes over 200,000 clones, around 76% seen only once; the top ten take 6%. Sequenced input: PBMCs. The receptors here all came from a man between 40 and 49 years old in good health and CMV-seropositive. CDR3s include the opening cysteine and the closing phenylalanine or tryptophan. The D gene is left open where the match is weak. A clone size is listed for some rows: how often the clone was seen (once, few, many), or a class if it is expanded.

CDR3 DNA | CDR3 protein | D gene | clone size | J gene | V gene
TGCGCCAGCAGTGACAGGGGAAGGACTGAAGCTTTCTTT | CASSDRGRTEAFF | . | . | TRBJ1-1 | TRBV10-2
TGCGCCAGCAGCTTTTTACAGGGATCCCAAGAGACCCAGTACTTC | CASSFLQGSQETQYF | . | . | TRBJ2-5 | TRBV5-1
TGTGCCAGCACTTTAGCCGGAGAAACCTACAATGAGCAGTTCTTC | CASTLAGETYNEQFF | . | . | TRBJ2-1 | TRBV2
TGTGCCAGCAGTTACCAGGGCAGGGCCGGGGAGCTGTTTTTT | CASSYQGRAGELFF | . | . | TRBJ2-2 | TRBV6-5
TGCGCCAGCAGCTTGGGTTCTGGGGCTGGGAACACTGAAGCTTTCTTT | CASSLGSGAGNTEAFF | . | few | TRBJ1-1 | TRBV5-1
TGTGCCAGCAGTGAAGCGCCACGGAATGAGCAGTTCTTC | CASSEAPRNEQFF | . | once | TRBJ2-1 | TRBV6-1
TGTGCCAGCAGCTGGACTAGCGGGAAGGTCCAAGAGACCCAGTACTTC | CASSWTSGKVQETQYF | TRBD2 | . | TRBJ2-5 | TRBV14
TGCGCCAGCAGCCCTATTGGAGCGGGAGGGCCAGTTGAGCAGTTCTTC | CASSPIGAGGPVEQFF | TRBD2 | . | TRBJ2-1 | TRBV5-1
TGTGCCAGCAAGAAGGAGGGGTGGTCAGATACGCAGTATTTT | CASKKEGWSDTQYF | . | . | TRBJ2-3 | TRBV6-5
TGTGCCAGCTCACAAACCACGGGACAGGGGATCGAGACCCAGTACTTC | CASSQTTGQGIETQYF | TRBD1 | . | TRBJ2-5 | TRBV18
TGTGCCAGCTCACCATTCCGGGAGAGGTTGGGTGAGCAGTTCTTC | CASSPFRERLGEQFF | . | . | TRBJ2-1 | TRBV18
TGTGCCAGTAGTTCCGGACAGGGTTGGACTGAAGCTTTCTTT | CASSSGQGWTEAFF | TRBD1 | . | TRBJ1-1 | TRBV19
TGTGCCAGTAGCTTGCAGGGCGCAAATAGCAATCAGCCCCAGCATTTT | CASSLQGANSNQPQHF | . | . | TRBJ1-5 | TRBV19
TGTGCCAGCAGCCACCGGAGCTCCTACAATGAGCAGTTCTTC | CASSHRSSYNEQFF | . | . | TRBJ2-1 | TRBV13
TGTGCCAGCAGCCCCAGGAGGGAGGATGGCTACACCTTC | CASSPRREDGYTF | . | . | TRBJ1-2 | TRBV11-3
TGTGCCACCAGCAGGGGCGGGTCCCACCTACGAGGATCCTACGAGCAGTACTTC | CATSRGGSHLRGSYEQYF | . | . | TRBJ2-7 | TRBV15
TGTGCCAGCAGCCCCGGTGATTATCTAGCCAAAAACATTCAGTACTTC | CASSPGDYLAKNIQYF | . | . | TRBJ2-4 | TRBV7-8
TGTGCCAGCAGTGAAGACCGGACTAGCGGGAATAACCAAGAGACCCAGTACTTC | CASSEDRTSGNNQETQYF | TRBD2 | . | TRBJ2-5 | TRBV6-1
TGTGCCAGCAGCCAGATGGGACTACCCTCCTACAATGAGCAGTTCTTC | CASSQMGLPSYNEQFF | TRBD2 | . | TRBJ2-1 | TRBV11-3
TGCGCCAGCAGCTGGGCAGCGGGAAACTCCTACGAGCAGTACTTC | CASSWAAGNSYEQYF | TRBD2 | once | TRBJ2-7 | TRBV5-1
TGTGCCAGCAGTTTATCGGGCAGGATGAACACTGAAGCTTTCTTT | CASSLSGRMNTEAFF | . | few | TRBJ1-1 | TRBV27
TGCGCCAGCTCACCCAGGAACAATGAGCAGTTCTTC | CASSPRNNEQFF | . | few | TRBJ2-1 | TRBV10-1
TGTGCCAGCAGCTACCGGGACACCTTCGAGACCCAGTACTTC | CASSYRDTFETQYF | . | . | TRBJ2-5 | TRBV7-2
TGTGCCAGCAGTGATGGGGGGGGCGACGAGCAGTACTTC | CASSDGGGDEQYF | . | . | TRBJ2-7 | TRBV2
TGTGCCAGCAGCTTAGGAGGGAGGTGGAATGAAGCTTTCTTT | CASSLGGRWNEAFF | . | . | TRBJ1-1 | TRBV5-6
TGTGCCAGTAGTCTCCTACTAGCGGGAACCTACAATGAGCAGTTCTTC | CASSLLLAGTYNEQFF | TRBD2 | . | TRBJ2-1 | TRBV19
TGTGCCAGCAGTGATAGGGCAGGGCCACAGAGCTACACCTTC | CASSDRAGPQSYTF | . | . | TRBJ1-2 | TRBV2
TGTGCCAGCAAAACAGCGGACTCCTACAATGAGCAGTTCTTC | CASKTADSYNEQFF | . | once | TRBJ2-1 | TRBV6-5
TGTGCCAGTACCTCGGGGATGGCCCCCTACGAGCAGTACTTC | CASTSGMAPYEQYF | . | . | TRBJ2-7 | TRBV19
TGTGCCTGGACCGAAAAAACAGGATCCTACGAGCAGTACTTC | CAWTEKTGSYEQYF | . | . | TRBJ2-7 | TRBV30
TGTGCCAGCAGCTTAGCCGAGTCGAGACGGGGAAATTCACCCCTCCACTTT | CASSLAESRRGNSPLHF | . | . | TRBJ1-6 | TRBV7-8
TGTGCCTGGAACAGTTTGTTCCAAGAGACCCAGTACTTC | CAWNSLFQETQYF | . | few | TRBJ2-5 | TRBV30
TGTGCCAGCAGTTTTGGGGCGAGTGGGACCGGGGAGCTGTTTTTT | CASSFGASGTGELFF | . | . | TRBJ2-2 | TRBV27
TGTGCCAGCAGGATGGGCAGAAGAGGGATACAGCCCCAGCATTTT | CASRMGRRGIQPQHF | . | . | TRBJ1-5 | TRBV21-1
TGCGCCAGCAGCGGAGCCGGGACAACTAATGAAAAACTGTTTTTT | CASSGAGTTNEKLFF | . | once | TRBJ1-4 | TRBV5-1
TGTGCCAGCAGTCCGGAGGGAGGTACCAATCAGCCCCAGCATTTT | CASSPEGGTNQPQHF | . | . | TRBJ1-5 | TRBV27
TGTGCCAGCAGGACCGGGAAAGGGGGAAACACCATATATTTT | CASRTGKGGNTIYF | . | . | TRBJ1-3 | TRBV2
TGTGCCTGGGACTATGACCGCTATGGCTACACCTTC | CAWDYDRYGYTF | . | . | TRBJ1-2 | TRBV30
TGTGCCAGCAGCCCCTGGGCGACAGGGGGCACCACTGAAGCTTTCTTT | CASSPWATGGTTEAFF | TRBD1 | few | TRBJ1-1 | TRBV7-9
TGTGCCAGCAGCTCTTGGACTAGCGGCACAGATACGCAGTATTTT | CASSSWTSGTDTQYF | TRBD2 | few | TRBJ2-3 | TRBV7-6
TGTGCCAGCAGCGGCGTGGGCGGGAGAGGAGATACGCAGTATTTT | CASSGVGGRGDTQYF | TRBD2 | . | TRBJ2-3 | TRBV7-3
TGCGCCAGCAGCTTGGCCGGGGGATCCACGGGAGGCTACACCTTC | CASSLAGGSTGGYTF | . | . | TRBJ1-2 | TRBV5-1
TGTGCCAGCAGCTTTCAGGGGGCGCAGGATGGCTACACCTTC | CASSFQGAQDGYTF | TRBD1 | few | TRBJ1-2 | TRBV5-5
TGTGCCAGCAGTTTGGACAGGGCGAACTATGGCTACACCTTC | CASSLDRANYGYTF | TRBD1 | . | TRBJ1-2 | TRBV28
TGTGCCAGCAGTTTAGAAAGGGCGGGAGAGGGTGAAGAGACCCAGTACTTC | CASSLERAGEGEETQYF | TRBD2 | . | TRBJ2-5 | TRBV28
TGTGCCAGCAGCTCCTTAGCGGGAGGTGGAGAGACCCAGTACTTC | CASSSLAGGGETQYF | TRBD2 | . | TRBJ2-5 | TRBV4-2
TGTGCCAGTATCGCGCGGATGAACACCGGGGAGCTGTTTTTT | CASIARMNTGELFF | . | . | TRBJ2-2 | TRBV19